Described below is a single TCR beta chain sequence and its context. This specimen belongs to a study of blood T cell repertoires in COVID-19. Generated by immunoSEQ multiplex PCR, the TCRdb table keeps only in-frame clones and is missing some. The data contain about 180,000 clones, 83% of them seen just once; the ten biggest clones take up less than 2%. Unmatched junction bases numbered 12, after V lost 6 bases and J lost 6 bases. Germline V lookup: CDR1 MNHEY, CDR2 SVGEGT. This CDR3 comprises 16 residues. This chain links TRBV6-2 or TRBV6-3 with TRBJ2-7; 12 bases line up with TRBD1. This clonotype was sampled from a human donor in a cohort sampled during active COVID-19. Sequencing input: peripheral blood. CDR3 residues: CASSPGSGTGGGEQYF. The CDR3 bases are TGTGCCAGCAGCCCCGGGAGTGGGACAGGGGGCGGCGAGCAGTACTTC.